This TCR beta chain was identified in a study of shared clonotypes between healthy human individuals. In the study overall: Three CD4 naive, three CD4 memory, two CD8 naive and one CD8 memory plate were used per donor.

Partitioning of CD4+ cells yielded a CD45RA+ naive subset and a CD45RA-negative memory subset. The CDR3 length is 17 residues. The germline V and J ends were trimmed by 5 bases and 0 bases, with 18 bases remaining between them. Looked up from germline, CDR1 is SEHNR and CDR2 is FQNEAQ (reference sequence). Sequenced by immunoSEQ multiplex PCR; TCRdb stores in-frame clones only, minus some. Among roughly 1,100,000 clones, roughly 80% were seen once, and the ten largest hold approximately 1.5%. The chain carries TRBV7-9 and TRBJ2-3, with a weak D call TRBD1 (6 bases). The specimen was memory CD4+ T cells sorted from blood. Described subset: CD45RA-negative fraction. The source of this sequence is a young man in good health. In DNA, the CDR3 is TGTGCCAGCAGCCCGGGACACGCGACTTCTAGCACAGATACGCAGTATTTT. As protein: CASSPGHATSSTDTQYF.